This TCR beta chain is drawn from a study of patients and donors after allogeneic stem cell transplantation. TCRdb reprocessed the RT-PCR reads with MiXCR, giving one entry per CDR3 protein. The table records a few hundred thousand distinct CDR3 sequences, around 40% of them present only once. Trimming pared 0 bases from V and 1 base from J, leaving 9 bases between. Germline V gives CDR1 LGHNA, CDR2 YNFKEQ. The CDR3 runs to 15 residues. The receptor was derived from a human donor who was either an allogeneic HSCT recipient or a stem cell or donor lymphocyte infusion donor (not recorded which). It is not recorded whose cells these are; they may come from a transplant donor. The sequenced material came from blood, either unsorted or a sorted T cell fraction (not recorded which). The V call is TRBV4-2, the J call TRBJ1-2; D not resolved. Here the CDR3 reads CASSQESNSNYGYTF. CDR3 nucleotides: TGTGCCAGCAGCCAAGAATCCAACAGTAACTATGGCTACACCTTC.